These 30 T cell receptor beta chains share one sample of origin, sequenced in a study of siplizumab effects on memory and regulatory T cells (dated by TCRdb to about 2019). Library creation used the immunoSEQ multiplex PCR assay. In TCRdb, the immuneACCESS table is reduced to in-frame sequences with V and J assigned. These tables do not hold every clone; where another copy was compared, an unresolved V gene accounts for under half, and the others remain unexplained. Present in this sample are about 87,000 clones, around 94% of which were seen just once. The top ten clonotypes cover around 0.3% of the sample. Sample: non-Treg CD4+ T cells sorted from blood. The cell subset or site label here, explained by the study, means: FACS-sorted unstimulated CD4+ non-regulatory T cells. Source of these receptors: a human donor in good health.

V is TRBV10-3 and J is TRBJ2-7; 7 bases map to TRBD1. Trimming cost V 7 bases and J 4 bases; bases outside gene matches: 10. This CDR3 is 14 amino acids long. Germline V CDR1 and CDR2: ENHRY, SYGVKD. CDR3 amino acids: CAITTGTDGYEQYF. The CDR3, as DNA: TGTGCCATCACCACCGGGACAGATGGGTACGAGCAGTACTTC.

The chain combines TRBV5-4 with TRBJ1-2; the D gene is possibly TRBD1 (5 bases). The CDR3 spans 16 residues. Trimming pared 6 bases from V and 4 bases from J, leaving 22 bases between. CDR1 is SGHNT and CDR2 is YYREEE in the germline V gene (reference sequence). The CDR3 loop is CASTLPGPAGGYGYTF. In DNA form, the CDR3 reads TGTGCCAGCACCCTGCCGGGTCCGGCCGGGGGCTATGGCTACACCTTC.

The V call is TRBV29-1, the J call TRBJ2-3; tentatively, D is TRBD1 or TRBD2 (5 bases each). The CDR3 is made up of 15 amino acids. Trimming left V 4 bases short and J 1 base short, with 15 bases between. Germline loops: CDR1 SQVTM, CDR2 ANQGSEA. CDR3 nucleotide sequence: TGCAGCGTTGTCGGCGGCACGGGGCGCACAGATACGCAGTATTTT. Its translation is CSVVGGTGRTDTQYF.

This rearrangement joins TRBV12-5 to TRBJ2-2, with D unclear. CDR1 is LGHNT, CDR2 FRNRAP, per germline. Between the trimmed V and J ends, which lost 6 bases and 7 bases, there was a span of 6 bases. This CDR3 region has 11 residues. As DNA, the CDR3 is TGTGCTAGTGGCCGTGTCGGGGAGCTGTTTTTT. Amino acid sequence: CASGRVGELFF.

The rearrangement joins TRBV5-1 to TRBJ2-7; 7 bases agree with TRBD2. CDR3 length: 15 amino acids. The germline CDR1 and CDR2 sequences are SGHRS and YFSETQ. With V trimmed by 0 bases and J by 0 bases, 3 bases remained unmatched. The CDR3 coding sequence is TGCGCCAGCAGCTTGGAAGCGGGAAGCTCCTACGAGCAGTACTTC. Translation: CASSLEAGSSYEQYF. Drawing the rest from reference TRBV5-1 and TRBJ2-7, the complete variable domain is KAGVTQTPRYLIKTRGQQVTLSCSPISGHRSVSWYQQTPGQGLQFLFEYFSETQRNKGNFPGRFSGRQFSNSRSEMNVSTLELGDSALYLCASSLEAGSSYEQYFGPGTRLTVT.

The V gene is TRBV6-5, the J gene TRBJ2-7; D unresolved. Trimming removed 6 bases at V and 7 bases at J, with 10 bases between. CDR3 length equals 11 residues. Germline values: CDR1 MNHEY, CDR2 SVGAGI. For the CDR3, the DNA is TGTGCCAGCAGCCCCATGGGGGAGCAGTACTTC. Residues: CASSPMGEQYF.

The chain has TRBV10-3 and TRBJ2-2; D is undetermined. Germline CDR1 and CDR2: ENHRY and SYGVKD. The V gene lost 8 bases and the J gene lost 1 base, with 11 bases spanning the gap. This CDR3 comprises 14 residues. CDR3 residues: CAISWNGNTGELFF. The CDR3 region has the DNA TGTGCCATCTCCTGGAACGGGAACACCGGGGAGCTGTTTTTT.

This rearrangement joins TRBV5-1 to TRBJ1-2; D gene uncertain. The CDR3 is 14 amino acids. From germline, CDR1 is SGHRS and CDR2 YFSETQ. V dropped 0 bases and J dropped 2 bases, with 8 bases sitting between them. CDR3 protein: CASSLAAVNYGYTF. The CDR3 nucleotides are TGCGCCAGCAGCTTGGCTGCCGTCAACTATGGCTACACCTTC.

The DNA for the CDR3 is TGTGCCAGCAGCTTAGCAAGCCCTCCCTATGGCTACACCTTC. Translating gives CASSLASPPYGYTF. V gene TRBV11-2 combines with J gene TRBJ1-2; D gene uncertain. The germline CDR1 and CDR2 sequences are SGHAT and FQNNGV. V lost 1 base to trimming and J lost 4 bases, with 10 bases between them. The CDR3 is made up of 14 amino acids.

A word on this clone: The germline gene is not matched at one end of the junction; a read error may be the cause. The V and J genes are TRBV2 and TRBJ2-2; the D gene is possibly TRBD2 (5 bases). Germline V gives CDR1 SNHLY, CDR2 FYNNEI. CDR3 size: 16 residues. This CDR3 is CASREDYPEDTGELFF. CDR3 bases: TGTGCCAGCAGAGAAGACTACCCTGAGGACACCGGGGAGCTGTTTTTT.

The chain recombines TRBV19 with TRBJ1-5; 7 bases align to TRBD1. V lost 5 bases and J lost 5; bases outside the gene matches: 9. Per the germline V gene, CDR1 is LNHDA and CDR2 is SQIVND (reference sequence). This CDR3 has 15 amino acids. CDR3 nucleotide sequence: TGTGCCAGTAGTCTAACCGGGGACAGCTATCAGCCCCAGCATTTT. Protein product: CASSLTGDSYQPQHF.

Here the CDR3 DNA reads TGTGCCAGCAGTCTGACCGGGACAGGGGGTTACGAGCAGTACTTC. Translating it yields CASSLTGTGGYEQYF. The chain links TRBV6-5 to TRBJ2-5; TRBD1 aligns across 11 bases. TRBJ2-7 matches the DNA end more closely, so the J call is doubtful. The CDR3 contains 15 residues. Germline V lookup: CDR1 MNHEY, CDR2 SVGAGI.

The chain recombines TRBV30 with TRBJ2-7; 7 bases fit TRBD2. Trimming removed 4 bases from V and 4 bases from J; junction bases left unmatched: 7. Germline V gives CDR1 GTSNPN, CDR2 SVGIG (reference sequence). The CDR3 runs to 13 residues. CDR3 in amino acids: CAWKLRGNYEQYF. Here the CDR3 DNA reads TGTGCCTGGAAACTGCGGGGGAATTACGAGCAGTACTTC.

The V and J genes are TRBV9 and TRBJ2-6; possible D gene TRBD2, 7 bases. The CDR3 totals 18 residues. From germline, CDR1 is SGDLS and CDR2 YYNGEE. V was trimmed by 3 bases and J by 7 bases, leaving 23 bases between them. CDR3 region: CASSALQGGPVGANVLTF. In DNA, the CDR3 is TGTGCCAGCAGCGCCTTACAGGGAGGGCCTGTAGGCGCCAACGTCCTGACTTTC.

The chain employs TRBV7-8 and TRBJ1-5; the D gene is possibly TRBD1 (5 bases). The germline gives CDR1 SGHVS, CDR2 FQNEAQ. Trimming shortened V by 5 bases and J by 2 bases, and 13 bases separated the two germline ends. This CDR3 spans 15 amino acids. CDR3 sequence: CASSRQFRGNQPQHF. CDR3 sequence (DNA): TGTGCCAGCAGCAGACAGTTTCGTGGCAATCAGCCCCAGCATTTT.

This sequence joins TRBV7-6 and TRBJ1-1, with D possibly being TRBD1 (6 bases). The CDR3 covers 15 residues. V was pared by 3 bases and J by 3 bases, with 14 bases between. Germline V gene lookup returns CDR1 SGHVS and CDR2 FNYEAQ. CDR3 loop: CASSLRGGLDTEAFF. For the CDR3, the DNA is TGTGCCAGCAGCTTGCGAGGGGGGTTGGACACTGAAGCTTTCTTT. Together with reference TRBV7-6 and TRBJ1-1, the CDR3 gives the full variable domain: GAGVSQSPRYKVTKRGQDVALRCDPISGHVSLYWYRQALGQGPEFLTYFNYEAQQDKSGLPNDRFSAERPEGSISTLTIQRTEQRDSAMYRCASSLRGGLDTEAFFGQGTRLTVV.

This chain joins TRBV4-1 and TRBJ2-5; D is unresolved. The V end was cut by 1 base, the J end by 4 bases, with 10 bases between. Germline V CDR1 and CDR2: MGHRA, YSYEKL. This CDR3 is built from 14 residues. CDR3 sequence reads: CASSQGTVRETQYF. In DNA, the CDR3 is TGCGCCAGCAGCCAAGGTACAGTACGAGAGACCCAGTACTTC.

The chain is built from TRBV19 and TRBJ2-1; TRBD2 matches 10 bases. The CDR3 is made up of 15 amino acids. CDR1 is LNHDA, CDR2 SQIVND, per germline (reference sequence). Trimming removed 3 bases from V and 6 bases from J; junction bases left unmatched: 5. The CDR3 spells CASSIDRTSGNEQFF. CDR3 in DNA: TGTGCCAGTAGTATTGACCGGACTAGCGGCAATGAGCAGTTCTTC. The entire variable domain, with the rest obtained from reference TRBV19 and TRBJ2-1, is as follows: DGGITQSPKYLFRKEGQNVTLSCEQNLNHDAMYWYRQDPGQGLRLIYYSQIVNDFQKGDIAEGYSVSREKKESFPLTVTSAQKNPTAFYLCASSIDRTSGNEQFFGPGTRLTVL.

This clone was recorded a few times. V usage is TRBV30 and J usage is TRBJ1-5; 8 bases map to TRBD1. Germline CDR1 is GTSNPN and CDR2 is SVGIG (reference sequence). This CDR3 spans 15 amino acids. Trimming cost V 4 bases and J 3 bases; bases outside gene matches: 8. CDR3 sequence (DNA): TGTGCCTGGAACCAGGGGGCTGCTGTCAATCAGCCCCAGCATTTT. Residues: CAWNQGAAVNQPQHF.

The rearrangement joins TRBV5-8 to TRBJ2-1; D could derive from TRBD1 or TRBD2 (5 bases each). The V end lost 4 bases, the J end lost 4 bases, and 15 bases lay between the germline ends. CDR1 is SGHTS and CDR2 is YDEGEE in the germline V gene. The length of the CDR3 is 15 residues. CDR3 sequence reads: CASSGGPSRYNEQFF. The DNA for the CDR3 is TGTGCCAGCAGCGGGGGACCGTCACGATACAATGAGCAGTTCTTC.

This chain connects TRBV6-1 to TRBJ1-5, with a weak D call TRBD1 (5 bases). This CDR3 has 13 amino acids. Per the germline V gene, CDR1 is MNHNS and CDR2 is SASEGT. V lost 1 base to trimming and J lost 6 bases, with 7 bases between them. CDR3 nucleotide sequence: TGTGCCAGCAGTGAAGGTGGGGGTCAGCCCCAGCATTTT. The encoded protein is CASSEGGGQPQHF.

V is TRBV19 and J is TRBJ1-1; 12 nucleotides align to TRBD1. With V trimmed by 10 bases and J by 5 bases, 17 bases remained unmatched. CDR1 is LNHDA, CDR2 SQIVND, per germline (reference sequence). This CDR3 has 17 residues. The CDR3 DNA sequence: TGTGCCACCTCGACTTTCCGGGACAGGGGGCGAGGGACTGAAGCTTTCTTT. It translates to CATSTFRDRGRGTEAFF.

This chain connects TRBV19 to TRBJ2-7; 11 bases line up with TRBD2. The V and J ends lost 6 bases and 2 bases, in that order; junction bases with no gene match: 3. This CDR3 is 14 amino acids long. Germline loops: CDR1 LNHDA, CDR2 SQIVND (reference sequence). CDR3 sequence reads: CASSTSGSAYEQYF. As DNA, the CDR3 is TGTGCCAGTAGCACTAGCGGGAGTGCCTACGAGCAGTACTTC.

This CDR3 reads CAWSRGLAGGTDTQYF. DNA of the CDR3: TGTGCCTGGAGTCGCGGACTAGCGGGGGGGACAGATACGCAGTATTTT. This chain joins TRBV30 and TRBJ2-3, with 15 positions matching TRBD2. Per the germline V gene, CDR1 is GTSNPN and CDR2 is SVGIG (reference sequence). The CDR3 is 16 amino acids. V lost 2 bases to trimming and J lost 3 bases; unmatched junction nucleotides: 3.

The chain joins TRBV6-1 to TRBJ1-2, with TRBD1 matching over 10 bases. The junction had 1 base not matched to a gene; V was cut back by 4 bases and J by 5 bases. Germline V gives CDR1 MNHNS, CDR2 SASEGT. The CDR3 totals 13 residues. CDR3: CASSADRGYGYTF. The CDR3 nucleotides are TGTGCCAGCAGTGCGGACAGGGGGTATGGCTACACCTTC.

The gene calls are TRBV6-5 and TRBJ1-2, with D unresolved. The length of the CDR3 is 14 residues. Germline V CDR1 and CDR2: MNHEY, SVGAGI. V gave up 6 bases and J gave up 8 bases, with 19 bases separating them. CDR3 sequence reads: CASRSGGGFRGYTF. The CDR3 DNA follows: TGTGCCAGCAGATCCGGCGGAGGGTTCAGGGGCTACACCTTC.

This chain links TRBV10-3 with TRBJ2-5; D might be TRBD1 (6 bases). Between the trimmed V and J ends, which lost 6 bases and 5 bases, there was a span of 13 bases. Looked up from germline, CDR1 is ENHRY and CDR2 is SYGVKD. This CDR3 has 13 amino acids. Written as DNA, the CDR3 is TGTGCCATCAGCGCACAGGGATCGGAGACCCAGTACTTC. This sequence encodes CAISAQGSETQYF.

The J gene is TRBJ2-1, the V gene TRBV7-3; the D gene is possibly TRBD2 (6 bases). This CDR3 has 14 amino acids. The V end was cut by 4 bases, the J end by 4 bases, with 11 bases between. Germline CDR1 reads SGHTA; CDR2 reads FQGTGA. Here the CDR3 reads CASSSSSEYNEQFF. DNA for the CDR3: TGTGCCAGCAGCTCCTCTAGCGAGTACAATGAGCAGTTCTTC.

The chain uses TRBV11-2 and TRBJ2-4; TRBD2 agrees at 12 bases. This CDR3 spans 18 amino acids. V was pared by 5 bases and J by 4 bases, with 12 bases of the junction left unmatched. Per the germline V gene, CDR1 is SGHAT and CDR2 is FQNNGV. The CDR3 DNA is TGTGCCAGCAGCCCGAAGCTTAGTACTAGCGGGGGGAAAAACATTCAGTACTTC. This sequence encodes CASSPKLSTSGGKNIQYF.

The chain carries TRBV6-5 and TRBJ2-3; no definite D call. Trimming pared 5 bases from V and 2 bases from J, leaving 8 bases between. Germline-derived CDR1 and CDR2 are MNHEY and SVGAGI. This CDR3 is 13 amino acids long. Here the CDR3 reads CASSAEITDTQYF. The CDR3 nucleotides are TGTGCCAGCAGTGCCGAGATCACAGATACGCAGTATTTT.